This T cell receptor beta chain was obtained from a study of blood T cell repertoires in COVID-19. The overall study: Nucleic acid was either cDNA or gDNA, and it came from T cells, B-cell-depleted T cells, or PBMCs.

In the original processing: The authors estimated nucleated cell counts from reference gene primer amplification. Only in-frame clones appear in the TCRdb table, and some are missing; sequencing was by immunoSEQ multiplex PCR. That table is the source of V, J and clone size, and D and trimming were worked out from the DNA. Among 200,000 to 250,000 clones listed, approximately 86% were seen once. The sequence was collected from a woman aged 25 to 39 who had recovered from COVID-19. The sequenced material came from peripheral blood.

The CDR3 spells CASSQEASGVLGEQFF. The DNA for the CDR3 is TGTGCCAGCAGCCAAGAGGCCAGCGGGGTTTTAGGTGAGCAGTTCTTC. The V call is TRBV3-1 (or the pseudogene TRBV3-2), the J call TRBJ2-1; 7 bases line up with TRBD2. Germline values: CDR1 LGHDT, CDR2 YNNKEL (reference sequence). V was clipped by 0 bases and J by 9 bases; unmatched bases: 11. The CDR3 is made up of 16 amino acids.